The T cell receptor (beta chain) under discussion was sequenced for a study of shared clonotypes between healthy human individuals. TCRdb's table, derived via immunoSEQ multiplex PCR, lists solely in-frame clones and lacks some. The table lists 2 million to 3 million clones, 93% of them singletons. The junction had 4 bases not matched to a gene; V was cut back by 1 base and J by 12 bases. This CDR3 region has 14 residues. The germline V gene encodes CDR1 SGHAT and CDR2 FQNNGV. The sequenced sample was naive CD4+ T cells from PBMCs. Subset indicated: CD45RA+ positively selected. The TCR sequence derives from a man between 18 and 35 years old in good health. Some clones in this sample may be carry-over from other donors' samples. The chain combines TRBV11-2 with TRBJ2-7, with 15 nucleotides matching TRBD2. This chain's CDR3 is CASSLVGTSGRPYF. The CDR3, as DNA: TGTGCCAGCAGCTTAGTAGGGACTAGCGGGAGGCCGTACTTC.